This TCR beta chain was retrieved from a study of T-cell reconstitution after alpha-beta-depleted transplantation in children. This clonotype showed up many times. From germline, CDR1 is MNHEY and CDR2 SVGAGI. V gave up 2 bases and J gave up 0 bases, with 13 bases separating them. This CDR3 region has 17 residues. Unique molecular identifiers were incorporated when the TCRbeta library was constructed. TCRdb used MiXCR to reprocess the PCR reads, holding one entry per CDR3 protein. The repertoire holds 200,000 to 300,000 distinct CDR3 sequences, with about 11% as singletons. The specimen comprised PBMCs from the stem cell graft donor, sampled from the stem cell graft. The chain recombines TRBV6-5 with TRBJ2-2, with D perhaps matching TRBD1 (6 bases). The source of this sequence is a human donor who donated a stem cell graft to a child with acute lymphoblastic leukemia. As DNA, the CDR3 is TGTGCCAGCAGTTACCCCCCGGGACATCCGAACACCGGGGAGCTGTTTTTT. Amino acid sequence: CASSYPPGHPNTGELFF.